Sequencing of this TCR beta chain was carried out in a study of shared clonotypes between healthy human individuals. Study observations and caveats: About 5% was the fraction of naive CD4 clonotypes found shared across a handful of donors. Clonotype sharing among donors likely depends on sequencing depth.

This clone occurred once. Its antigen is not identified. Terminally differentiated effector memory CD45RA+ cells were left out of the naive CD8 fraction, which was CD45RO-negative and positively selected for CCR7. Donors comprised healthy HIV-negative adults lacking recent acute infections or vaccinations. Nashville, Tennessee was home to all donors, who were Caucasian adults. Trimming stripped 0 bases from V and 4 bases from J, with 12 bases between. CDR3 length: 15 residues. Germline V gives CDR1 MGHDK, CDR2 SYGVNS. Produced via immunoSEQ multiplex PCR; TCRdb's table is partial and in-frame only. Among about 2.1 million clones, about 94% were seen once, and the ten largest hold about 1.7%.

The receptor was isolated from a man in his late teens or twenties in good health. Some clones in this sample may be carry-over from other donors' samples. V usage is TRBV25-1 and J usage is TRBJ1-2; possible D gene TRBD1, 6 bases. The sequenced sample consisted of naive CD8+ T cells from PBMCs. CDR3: CASSEYVTGPYGYTF. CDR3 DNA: TGTGCCAGCAGTGAATATGTGACAGGCCCCTATGGCTACACCTTC.